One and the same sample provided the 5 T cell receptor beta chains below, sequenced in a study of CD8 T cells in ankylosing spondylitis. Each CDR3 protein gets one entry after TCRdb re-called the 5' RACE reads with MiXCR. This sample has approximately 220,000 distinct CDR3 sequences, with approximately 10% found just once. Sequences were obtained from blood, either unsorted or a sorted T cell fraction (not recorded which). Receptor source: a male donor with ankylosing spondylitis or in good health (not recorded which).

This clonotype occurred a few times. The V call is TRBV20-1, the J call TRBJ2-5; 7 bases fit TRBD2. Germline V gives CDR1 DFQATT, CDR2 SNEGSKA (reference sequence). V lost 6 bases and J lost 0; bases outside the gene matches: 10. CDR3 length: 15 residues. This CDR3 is CSAQGGGSNQETQYF. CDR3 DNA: TGCAGTGCCCAGGGCGGGGGAAGCAACCAAGAGACCCAGTACTTC.

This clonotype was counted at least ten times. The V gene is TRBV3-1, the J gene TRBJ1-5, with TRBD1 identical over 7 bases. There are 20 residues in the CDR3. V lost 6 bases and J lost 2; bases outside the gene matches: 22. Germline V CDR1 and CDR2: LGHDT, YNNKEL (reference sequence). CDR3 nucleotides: TGTGCCAGCAGTCCTAATCCTCTGACGACCGGGACAGTGGGCAATCAGCCCCAGCATTTT. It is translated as CASSPNPLTTGTVGNQPQHF.

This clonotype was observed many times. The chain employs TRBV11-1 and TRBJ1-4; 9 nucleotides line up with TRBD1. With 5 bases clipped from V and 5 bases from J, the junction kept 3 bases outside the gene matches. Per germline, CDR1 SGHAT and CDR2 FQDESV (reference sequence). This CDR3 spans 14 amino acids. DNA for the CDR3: TGTGCCAGCAGCCTAGGGACAGGGAATGAAAAACTGTTTTTT. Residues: CASSLGTGNEKLFF.

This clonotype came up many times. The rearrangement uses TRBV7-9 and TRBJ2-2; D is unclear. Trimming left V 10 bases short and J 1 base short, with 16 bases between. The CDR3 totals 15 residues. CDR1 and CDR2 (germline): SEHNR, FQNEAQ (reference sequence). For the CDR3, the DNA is TGTGCCATCACGACGGCTCTCGGGAACACCGGGGAGCTGTTTTTT. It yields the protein CAITTALGNTGELFF.

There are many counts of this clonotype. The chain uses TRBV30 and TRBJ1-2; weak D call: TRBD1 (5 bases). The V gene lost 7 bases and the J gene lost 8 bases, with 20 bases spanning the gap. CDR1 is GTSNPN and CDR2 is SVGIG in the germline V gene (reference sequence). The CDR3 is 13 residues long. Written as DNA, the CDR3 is TGTGCCTACGACCTCGGGGCTGCTGAGGGCTACACCTTC. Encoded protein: CAYDLGAAEGYTF. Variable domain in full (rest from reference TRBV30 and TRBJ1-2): SQTIHQWPATLVQPVGSPLSLECTVEGTSNPNLYWYRQAAGRGLQLLFYSVGIGQISSEVPQNLSASRPQDRQFILSSKKLLLSDSGFYLCAYDLGAAEGYTFGSGTRLTVV.